The T cell receptor (beta chain) described here comes from a study of cytomegalovirus exposure and HLA in healthy donors. This clone showed up just a few times. Its antigen is currently unknown. At sampling all donors were nominally healthy, likely with unrecorded immune exposures. Study-wide results and caveats: In a later analysis, most CMV-associated TCR beta chains appeared HLA-restricted. A missense DCLRE1C variant was associated with V- and J-gene trimming of TCR beta chains in a later analysis, and an independent cohort replicated the association. Cytomegalovirus-associated TCR beta chains were listed, numbering some 180.

Researchers ran the PCR with 60 Vbeta and 13 Jbeta primers. TCRdb's copy holds only in-frame clones and misses some; the assay was immunoSEQ multiplex PCR. The profile shows 200,000 to 250,000 clones, around 81% of them singletons. The germline V gene has CDR1 MDHEN and CDR2 SYDVKM. The CDR3 is made up of 16 amino acids. With 7 bases clipped from V and 4 bases from J, the junction kept 15 bases outside the gene matches. V usage is TRBV28 and J usage is TRBJ2-5; 7 bases are a match to TRBD2. This clonotype was obtained from a woman aged 55-69 years in good health and CMV-seropositive. Source material: PBMCs. Here the CDR3 DNA reads TGTGCCAGCACCTTCGGGTTGCGGGGGACCCCAGAGACCCAGTACTTC. This gives the protein CASTFGLRGTPETQYF.